The entry below gives a single T cell receptor beta chain sequence along with its context. Trimming removed 6 bases from V and 1 base from J, with 12 bases in between. This CDR3 has 14 residues. Germline V gene data show CDR1 as MNHEY and CDR2 as SVGAGI. The sample belongs to a study of T cell changes during pregnancy in multiple sclerosis. Here immunoSEQ multiplex PCR was the method, and the copy in TCRdb shows in-frame clones only, minus some. Of roughly 53,000 clones in the sample, roughly nine tenths were seen once. J is TRBJ1-1 and V is TRBV6-5; TRBD1 is a possible D gene (6 bases). The source material was CD4+ T cells from peripheral blood mononuclear cells, sampled in the second trimester of pregnancy. This sequence was found in a female donor in good health, enrolled as a control in a pregnancy study. Here the CDR3 reads CASRPEQGNTEAFF. CDR3 in DNA: TGTGCCAGCAGACCCGAACAGGGGAACACTGAAGCTTTCTTT.